This entry is about one T cell receptor (beta chain). No antigen is known for it. Each CDR3 protein gets one entry after TCRdb re-called the reads with MiXCR. This sample has some 250,000 distinct CDR3 sequences; over 8% occur once, and the top ten carry less than 15%. These data originate in a study of T cell repertoires in cytomegalovirus infection. Background on the study: An indication of both CMV infection and matching HLA type came from public TCR beta signatures.

This CDR3 spans 15 amino acids. V dropped 0 bases and J dropped 7 bases, with 14 bases sitting between them. Germline CDR1 and CDR2: KGHDR and SFDVKD. General observations from the study: The study found HLA-C-restricted CMV-specific TCR beta clonotypes dominating the ex vivo response.

V and J are TRBV24-1 and TRBJ2-5; the D is unclear. Source material: PBMCs. The receptor comes from a human donor in good health (CMV status not recorded). Some clones in this sample may be carry-over from other donors' samples. In nucleotides, the CDR3 is TGTGCCACCAGTGATTTGCACTCTACCCTGGGGACCCAGTACTTC. Amino acid sequence: CATSDLHSTLGTQYF.